Included here is one T cell receptor beta chain sequence, with context. The sample comes from a study of T cells in Graves' hyperthyroidism and ophthalmopathy. Study background: Initial diagnosis, before any treatment, was when peripheral blood was collected.

This CDR3 is built from 14 residues. Trimming removed 2 bases from V and 4 bases from J, with 11 bases in between. In germline, CDR1 is SGHAT, CDR2 FQNNGV. The source material, RNA transcripts, was used to amplify TCR beta CDR3 regions. A set of HTBI primers served as the primers for a first-round RT-PCR of the TCR CDR3. Each CDR3 protein is one row after TCRdb ran MiXCR on the multiplex PCR reads. The table includes 300,000 to 400,000 distinct CDR3 sequences, approximately 17% detected once. The source is a man between 18 and 35 years old with Graves' ophthalmopathy. Input material: blood. The chain is built from TRBV11-2 and TRBJ2-5; D is undetermined. The CDR3 DNA reads TGTGCCAGCAGCTTAACGGGCACCCCAGAGACCCAGTACTTC. Encoded protein: CASSLTGTPETQYF.